This T cell receptor (beta chain) is drawn from a study of shared clonotypes between healthy human individuals. The assay was immunoSEQ multiplex PCR, and TCRdb's table has in-frame clones only and misses some. The data hold hundreds of thousands of clones, with roughly 96% observed a single time. The CDR3 runs to 16 residues. Per germline, CDR1 LGHNA and CDR2 YNFKEQ. CD45RO-negative, CCR7-selected cells formed the naive CD8 fraction, which excluded terminally differentiated effector memory CD45RA+ cells. The study drew its donors from healthy HIV-negative adults without recent acute infections or vaccinations.

The chain has TRBV4-2 and TRBJ2-5, with TRBD2 identical over 11 bases. The J call may be wrong; the DNA end is better matched by TRBJ2-7. The sequence came from a woman aged 25 to 39 in good health. Input material: naive CD8+ T cells sorted from blood. CDR3 nucleotide sequence: TGTGCCAGCAGCTATCGCCTAGCGGGGGGTTCCTACGAGCAGTACTTC. Translation gives CASSYRLAGGSYEQYF.